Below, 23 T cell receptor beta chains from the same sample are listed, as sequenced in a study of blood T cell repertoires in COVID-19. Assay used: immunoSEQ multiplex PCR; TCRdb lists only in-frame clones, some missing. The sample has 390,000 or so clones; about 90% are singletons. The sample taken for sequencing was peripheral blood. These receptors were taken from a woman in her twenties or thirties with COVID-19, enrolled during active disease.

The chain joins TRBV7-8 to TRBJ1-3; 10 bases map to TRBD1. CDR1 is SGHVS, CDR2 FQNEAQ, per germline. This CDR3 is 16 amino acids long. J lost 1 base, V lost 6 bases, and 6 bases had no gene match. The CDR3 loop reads CASRQDRGISGNTIYF. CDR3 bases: TGTGCCAGCAGACAGGACAGGGGGATTTCTGGAAACACCATATATTTT.

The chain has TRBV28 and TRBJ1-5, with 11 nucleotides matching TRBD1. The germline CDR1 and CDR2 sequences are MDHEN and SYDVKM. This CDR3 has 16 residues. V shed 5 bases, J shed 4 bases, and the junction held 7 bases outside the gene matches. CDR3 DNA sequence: TGTGCCAGCAGTAATGGGGGACAGGGGGGTAATCAGCCCCAGCATTTT. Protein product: CASSNGGQGGNQPQHF.

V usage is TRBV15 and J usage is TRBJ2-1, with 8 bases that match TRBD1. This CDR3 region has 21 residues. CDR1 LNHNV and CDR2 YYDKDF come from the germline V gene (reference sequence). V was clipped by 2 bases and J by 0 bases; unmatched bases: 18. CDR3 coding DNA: TGTGCCACCAGCAGAACCCCTTGGCGGGCAGGGGGCCCGAGCTCCTACAATGAGCAGTTCTTC. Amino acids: CATSRTPWRAGGPSSYNEQFF. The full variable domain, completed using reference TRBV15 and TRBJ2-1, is DAMVIQNPRYQVTQFGKPVTLSCSQTLNHNVMYWYQQKSSQAPKLLFHYYDKDFNNEADTPDNFQSRRPNTSFCFLDIRSPGLGDTAMYLCATSRTPWRAGGPSSYNEQFFGPGTRLTVL.

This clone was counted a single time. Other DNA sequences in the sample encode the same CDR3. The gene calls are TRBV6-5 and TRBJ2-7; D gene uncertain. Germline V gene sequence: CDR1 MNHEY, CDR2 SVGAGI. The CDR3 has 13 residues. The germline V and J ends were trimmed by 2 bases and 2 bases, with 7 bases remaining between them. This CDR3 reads CASSYGRTYEQYF. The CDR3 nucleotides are TGTGCCAGCAGTTACGGCAGAACCTACGAGCAGTACTTC.

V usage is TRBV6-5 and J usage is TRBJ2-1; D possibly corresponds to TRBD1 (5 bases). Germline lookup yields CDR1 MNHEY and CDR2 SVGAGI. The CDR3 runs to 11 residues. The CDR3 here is CVSGIHNEQFF. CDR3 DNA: TGTGTTTCAGGGATTCACAATGAGCAGTTCTTC.

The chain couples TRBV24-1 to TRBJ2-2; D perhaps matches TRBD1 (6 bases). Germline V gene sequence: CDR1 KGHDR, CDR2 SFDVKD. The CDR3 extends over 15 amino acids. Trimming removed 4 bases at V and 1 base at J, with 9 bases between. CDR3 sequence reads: CATSEQGMNTGELFF. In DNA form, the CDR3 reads TGTGCCACCAGTGAACAGGGAATGAACACCGGGGAGCTGTTTTTT.

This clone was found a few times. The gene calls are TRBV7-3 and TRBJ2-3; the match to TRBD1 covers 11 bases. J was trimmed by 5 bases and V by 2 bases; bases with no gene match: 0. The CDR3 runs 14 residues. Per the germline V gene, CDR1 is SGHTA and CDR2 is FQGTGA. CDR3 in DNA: TGTGCCAGCAGCTTAGGGACAGGGGGAGATACGCAGTATTTT. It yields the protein CASSLGTGGDTQYF.

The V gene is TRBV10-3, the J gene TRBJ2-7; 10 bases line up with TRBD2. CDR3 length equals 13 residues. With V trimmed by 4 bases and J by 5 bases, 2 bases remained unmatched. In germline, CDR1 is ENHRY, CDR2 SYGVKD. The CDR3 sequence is CAISAGTSDEQYF. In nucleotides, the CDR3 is TGTGCCATCAGTGCAGGGACTAGCGACGAGCAGTACTTC.

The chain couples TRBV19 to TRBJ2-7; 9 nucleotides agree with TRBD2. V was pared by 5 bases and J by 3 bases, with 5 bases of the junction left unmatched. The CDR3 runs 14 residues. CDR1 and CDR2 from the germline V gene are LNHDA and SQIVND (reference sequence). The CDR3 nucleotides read TGTGCCAGTAGTTTTTCTAGCGGGGTCTACGAGCAGTACTTC. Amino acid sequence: CASSFSSGVYEQYF.

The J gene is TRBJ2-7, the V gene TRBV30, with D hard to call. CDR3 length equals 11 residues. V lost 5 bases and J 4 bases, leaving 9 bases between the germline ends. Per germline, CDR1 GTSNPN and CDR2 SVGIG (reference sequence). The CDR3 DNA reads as TGTGCCTGGTGCGGTCTGTACGAGCAGTACTTC. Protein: CAWCGLYEQYF.

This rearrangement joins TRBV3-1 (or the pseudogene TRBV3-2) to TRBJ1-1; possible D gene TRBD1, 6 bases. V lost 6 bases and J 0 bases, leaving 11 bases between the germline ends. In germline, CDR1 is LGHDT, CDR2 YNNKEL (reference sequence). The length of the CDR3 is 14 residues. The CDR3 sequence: CASSKRGMNTEAFF. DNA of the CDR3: TGTGCCAGCAGTAAGAGGGGGATGAACACTGAAGCTTTCTTT.

The DNA for the CDR3 is TGTGCCAGCAGTTCCCAATGGAAGGGCGGGAGGGCCTACGAGCAGTACTTC. It codes for CASSSQWKGGRAYEQYF. The V call is TRBV28, the J call TRBJ2-7, with 9 bases fitting TRBD2. V dropped 4 bases and J dropped 2; count of bases not matched to a gene: 12. The length of the CDR3 is 17 residues. Germline CDR1 MDHEN, CDR2 SYDVKM.

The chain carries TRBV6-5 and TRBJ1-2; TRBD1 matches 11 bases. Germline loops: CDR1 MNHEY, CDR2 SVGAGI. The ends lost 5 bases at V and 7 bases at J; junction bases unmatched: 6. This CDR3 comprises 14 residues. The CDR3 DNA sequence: TGTGCCAGCAGTATTCGGGACAGGGGGTTTGGCTACACCTTC. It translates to CASSIRDRGFGYTF.

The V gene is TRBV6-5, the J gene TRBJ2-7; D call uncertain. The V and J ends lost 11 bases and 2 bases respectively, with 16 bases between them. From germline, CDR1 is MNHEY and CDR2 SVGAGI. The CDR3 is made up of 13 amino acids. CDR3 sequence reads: CARWSTEPYEQYF. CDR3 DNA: TGTGCCCGCTGGAGTACCGAACCCTACGAGCAGTACTTC.

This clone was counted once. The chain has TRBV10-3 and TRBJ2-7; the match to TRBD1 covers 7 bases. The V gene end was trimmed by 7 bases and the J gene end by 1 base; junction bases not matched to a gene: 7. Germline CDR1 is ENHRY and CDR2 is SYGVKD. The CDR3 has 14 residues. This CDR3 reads CAITAAGGSYEQYF. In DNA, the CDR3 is TGTGCCATCACCGCTGCAGGGGGTTCCTACGAGCAGTACTTC.

CDR3 residues: CASKEQGGMNTEAFF. The CDR3 nucleotides are TGTGCCAGTAAGGAACAGGGGGGGATGAACACTGAAGCTTTCTTT. The chain uses TRBV19 and TRBJ1-1; 8 nucleotides align to TRBD1. This CDR3 comprises 15 residues. The trim removed 7 bases at V and 0 bases at J, leaving 7 bases unmatched. CDR1 LNHDA and CDR2 SQIVND come from the germline V gene (reference sequence).

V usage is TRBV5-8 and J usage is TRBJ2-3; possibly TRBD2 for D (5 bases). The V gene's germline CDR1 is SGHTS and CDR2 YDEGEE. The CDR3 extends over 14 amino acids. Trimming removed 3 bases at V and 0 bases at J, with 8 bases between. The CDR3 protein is CASSSGGSTDTQYF. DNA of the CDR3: TGTGCCAGCAGCTCTGGAGGTAGCACAGATACGCAGTATTTT.

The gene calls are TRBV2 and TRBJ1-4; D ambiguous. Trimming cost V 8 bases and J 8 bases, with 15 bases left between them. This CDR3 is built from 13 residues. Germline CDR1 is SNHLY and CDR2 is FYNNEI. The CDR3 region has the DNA TGTGCCAGCCTCTCGACTATCGGGGAAAAACTGTTTTTT. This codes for CASLSTIGEKLFF. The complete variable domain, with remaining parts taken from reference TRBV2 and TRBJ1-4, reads EPEVTQTPSHQVTQMGQEVILRCVPISNHLYFYWYRQILGQKVEFLVSFYNNEISEKSEIFDDQFSVERPDGSNFTLKIRSTKLEDSAMYFCASLSTIGEKLFFGSGTQLSVL.

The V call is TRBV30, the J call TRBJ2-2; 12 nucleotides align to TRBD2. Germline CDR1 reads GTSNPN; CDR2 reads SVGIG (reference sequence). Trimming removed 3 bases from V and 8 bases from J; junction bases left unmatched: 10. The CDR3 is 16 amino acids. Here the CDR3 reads CAWSRRLAGVSGELFF. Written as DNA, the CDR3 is TGTGCCTGGAGCCGTCGACTAGCGGGAGTATCGGGGGAGCTGTTTTTT.

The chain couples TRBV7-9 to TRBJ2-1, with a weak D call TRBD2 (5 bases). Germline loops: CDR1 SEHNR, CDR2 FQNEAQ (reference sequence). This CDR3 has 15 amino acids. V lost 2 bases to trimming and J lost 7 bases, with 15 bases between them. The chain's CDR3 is CASSLPTGIANEQFF. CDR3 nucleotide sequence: TGTGCCAGCAGCTTACCAACGGGAATAGCGAATGAGCAGTTCTTC.

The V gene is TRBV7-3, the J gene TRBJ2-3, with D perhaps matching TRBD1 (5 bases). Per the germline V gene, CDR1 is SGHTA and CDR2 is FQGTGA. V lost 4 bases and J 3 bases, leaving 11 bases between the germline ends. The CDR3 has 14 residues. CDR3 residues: CASSSLAGTDTQYF. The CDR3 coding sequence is TGTGCCAGCAGCTCTCTTGCAGGGACAGATACGCAGTATTTT.

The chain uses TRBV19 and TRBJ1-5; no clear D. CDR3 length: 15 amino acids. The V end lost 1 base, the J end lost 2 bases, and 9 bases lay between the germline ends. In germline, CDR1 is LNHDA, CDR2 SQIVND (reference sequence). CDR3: CASSIGFGGNQPQHF. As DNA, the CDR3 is TGTGCCAGTAGTATAGGTTTTGGAGGCAATCAGCCCCAGCATTTT.

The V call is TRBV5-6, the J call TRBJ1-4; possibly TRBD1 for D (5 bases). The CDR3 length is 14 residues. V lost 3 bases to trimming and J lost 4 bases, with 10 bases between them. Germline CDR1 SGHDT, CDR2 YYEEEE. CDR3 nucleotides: TGTGCCAGCAGCTACTCCGGGGGTAATGAAAAACTGTTTTTT. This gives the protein CASSYSGGNEKLFF.